One sample yielded the 27 T cell receptor beta chains listed below, sequenced in a study of cytomegalovirus exposure and HLA in healthy donors (dated by TCRdb to 2016 to 2017). The library was produced with the immunoSEQ multiplex PCR assay. For the multiplex PCR, a mixture combining 60 forward primers for TCR Vbeta segments and 13 reverse primers for TCR Jbeta segments was used. TCRdb provides this immuneACCESS table in a form limited to in-frame rearrangements. Some clones are lacking; in checked studies, under half of them reflect an unresolved V gene, and why the rest are absent is not known. This sample has under 130,000 clones in its table, and roughly 79% of those were observed once. The ten biggest clones cover around 5.3% of the sample. Sequencing input: PBMCs. The receptor set was obtained from a male donor in good health and CMV-seronegative.

This chain links TRBV18 with TRBJ2-3; 10 bases match TRBD1. The CDR3 consists of 15 residues. J lost 3 bases, V lost 5 bases, and 5 bases had no gene match. Germline values: CDR1 KGHSH, CDR2 LQKENI. CDR3 sequence: CASSFGTGDTDTQYF. The CDR3, as DNA: TGTGCCAGCTCATTTGGGACAGGGGATACAGATACGCAGTATTTT. The variable domain in full, completed from reference TRBV18 and TRBJ2-3, reads NAGVMQNPRHLVRRRGQEARLRCSPMKGHSHVYWYRQLPEEGLKFMVYLQKENIIDESGMPKERFSAEFPKEGPSILRIQQVVRGDSAAYFCASSFGTGDTDTQYFGPGTRLTVL.

The chain couples TRBV19 to TRBJ2-7, with D maybe TRBD1 (5 bases). This CDR3 comprises 15 residues. The V gene lost 3 bases and the J gene lost 0 bases, with 12 bases spanning the gap. CDR1 and CDR2 (germline): LNHDA, SQIVND (reference sequence). The CDR3 is CASSIGDSSSYEQYF. The CDR3 DNA sequence: TGTGCCAGTAGTATTGGCGACAGTAGCTCCTACGAGCAGTACTTC. Based on the CDR3 plus reference TRBV19 and TRBJ2-7, the full variable domain is DGGITQSPKYLFRKEGQNVTLSCEQNLNHDAMYWYRQDPGQGLRLIYYSQIVNDFQKGDIAEGYSVSREKKESFPLTVTSAQKNPTAFYLCASSIGDSSSYEQYFGPGTRLTVT.

V gene TRBV7-6 combines with J gene TRBJ1-1; the match to TRBD1 covers 7 bases. Trimming cost V 5 bases and J 7 bases; bases outside gene matches: 13. Germline CDR1 reads SGHVS; CDR2 reads FNYEAQ. The CDR3 consists of 15 residues. CDR3 protein: CASSPRQGGDGEAFF. CDR3 coding DNA: TGTGCCAGCAGCCCCCGACAGGGCGGGGACGGTGAAGCTTTCTTT.

The rearrangement joins TRBV14 to TRBJ2-7, with TRBD1 matching 9 bases. Germline V gene lookup returns CDR1 SGHDN and CDR2 FVKESK. Unmatched junction bases numbered 2, after V lost 3 bases and J lost 2 bases. The length of the CDR3 is 14 residues. CDR3 amino acids: CASSQGQGPYEQYF. The CDR3 coding sequence is TGTGCCAGCAGCCAGGGACAGGGACCCTACGAGCAGTACTTC. Based on the CDR3 plus reference TRBV14 and TRBJ2-7, the full variable domain is EAGVTQFPSHSVIEKGQTVTLRCDPISGHDNLYWYRRVMGKEIKFLLHFVKESKQDESGMPNNRFLAERTGGTYSTLKVQPAELEDSGVYFCASSQGQGPYEQYFGPGTRLTVT.

About this clone itself: The sample holds other DNA sequences that translate to the same CDR3. This chain uses TRBV7-3 with TRBJ2-3; 8 bases map to TRBD2. Germline-derived CDR1 and CDR2 are SGHTA and FQGTGA. This CDR3 has 17 residues. V gave up 4 bases and J gave up 6 bases; unmatched junction bases: 15. CDR3 nucleotides: TGTGCCAGCAGCTCCGGTGAGGACGGGAGGGCCGTGGATACGCAGTATTTT. Protein product: CASSSGEDGRAVDTQYF.

V usage is TRBV19 and J usage is TRBJ1-5; D ambiguous. The CDR3 extends over 12 amino acids. Trimming took 0 bases from V and 11 from J, leaving 8 bases between them. CDR1 and CDR2 from the germline V gene are LNHDA and SQIVND (reference sequence). The CDR3 is CASSIDTRAQHF. The CDR3 DNA sequence: TGTGCCAGTAGTATAGATACGAGGGCCCAGCATTTT.

This clone has more than one count but fewer than ten. The chain uses TRBV27 and TRBJ2-2; 8 nucleotides agree with TRBD1. The CDR3 is 15 amino acids. The J segment lost 4 bases and the V segment lost 5 bases, leaving 6 bases of the junction unmatched. Germline lookup yields CDR1 MNHEY and CDR2 SMNVEV (reference sequence). In DNA, the CDR3 is TGTGCCAGCAGTCTCAGGGGGCAGGGCACCGGGGAGCTGTTTTTT. Protein: CASSLRGQGTGELFF.

The J gene is TRBJ2-6, the V gene TRBV7-2, with D uncertain. V was cut by 1 base and J by 4 bases, with 8 bases left in between. Germline lookup yields CDR1 SGHTA and CDR2 FQGNSA. This CDR3 is 15 amino acids long. Here the CDR3 reads CASSLVVLGANVLTF. The CDR3 DNA sequence: TGTGCCAGCAGCTTAGTAGTCCTGGGGGCCAACGTCCTGACTTTC. Looking up the rest from reference TRBV7-2 and TRBJ2-6 gives the full variable domain: GAGVSQSPSNKVTEKGKDVELRCDPISGHTALYWYRQSLGQGLEFLIYFQGNSAPDKSGLPSDRFSAERTGGSVSTLTIQRTQQEDSAVYLCASSLVVLGANVLTFGAGSRLTVL.

The V gene is TRBV29-1, the J gene TRBJ2-3; 15 bases fit TRBD2. After removal of 3 bases from V and 5 bases from J, the junction contained 0 bases not matched to a gene. The CDR3 covers 14 residues. The germline gives CDR1 SQVTM, CDR2 ANQGSEA. CDR3 residues: CSVEGLAGGDTQYF. The DNA of the CDR3 is TGCAGCGTTGAGGGACTAGCGGGAGGAGATACGCAGTATTTT.

This chain connects TRBV4-2 to TRBJ1-5; 7 positions agree with TRBD1. Germline CDR1 LGHNA, CDR2 YNFKEQ. V shed 1 base, J shed 1 base, and the junction held 13 bases outside the gene matches. The CDR3 totals 19 residues. The CDR3 protein is CASSQVSGGGGGSNQPQHF. DNA for the CDR3: TGTGCCAGCAGCCAAGTGTCAGGAGGGGGCGGGGGGAGCAATCAGCCCCAGCATTTT.

This clone has only one observation. V and J are TRBV30 and TRBJ2-7, with 9 positions matching TRBD1. Per the germline V gene, CDR1 is GTSNPN and CDR2 is SVGIG (reference sequence). After removal of 2 bases from V and 7 bases from J, the junction contained 6 bases not matched to a gene. There are 13 residues in the CDR3. In nucleotides, the CDR3 is TGTGCCTGGAGTAAGGACAGGGGCGGAGAGCAGTACTTC. This sequence encodes CAWSKDRGGEQYF. Filled out from reference TRBV30 and TRBJ2-7, the complete variable domain reads SQTIHQWPATLVQPVGSPLSLECTVEGTSNPNLYWYRQAAGRGLQLLFYSVGIGQISSEVPQNLSASRPQDRQFILSSKKLLLSDSGFYLCAWSKDRGGEQYFGPGTRLTVT.

V is TRBV11-2 and J is TRBJ1-1, with no clear D. Germline V lookup: CDR1 SGHAT, CDR2 FQNNGV. V was pared by 6 bases and J by 5 bases, with 22 bases between. The CDR3 spans 16 residues. The CDR3 DNA is TGTGCCAGCAGATCTTTGACCGGTTTGAGAGGTACTGAAGCTTTCTTT. Its protein product is CASRSLTGLRGTEAFF.

The gene calls are TRBV28 and TRBJ2-2; D unresolved. The CDR3 covers 14 residues. Trimming cost V 4 bases and J 6 bases, with 12 bases left between them. The germline CDR1 and CDR2 sequences are MDHEN and SYDVKM. The DNA for the CDR3 is TGTGCCAGCAGTTCCCATCTAGAGGCCGGGGAGCTGTTTTTT. Protein product: CASSSHLEAGELFF.

Only a few counts were recorded for this clone. As DNA, the CDR3 is TGTGCCAGCAGTGAACTGACCTCTTTGAGCTTAGCGGGAGTTCGCAATGAGCAGTTCTTC. This encodes CASSELTSLSLAGVRNEQFF. V gene TRBV6-1 combines with J gene TRBJ2-1; 9 nucleotides align to TRBD2. J lost 6 bases, V lost 2 bases, and 20 bases had no gene match. CDR3 length equals 20 residues. CDR1 is MNHNS, CDR2 SASEGT, per germline.

The J gene is TRBJ2-3, the V gene TRBV4-2, with 8 positions matching TRBD1. From germline, CDR1 is LGHNA and CDR2 YNFKEQ. J gave up 6 bases and V 1 base, and 12 bases lay outside the gene matches. The CDR3 has 17 amino acids. CDR3 DNA sequence: TGTGCCAGCAGCCAAGGGCGGGCAACCAGGGGGCAGGATACGCAGTATTTT. Protein: CASSQGRATRGQDTQYF.

This chain links TRBV7-9 with TRBJ1-3; D is unresolved. The CDR3 runs to 14 residues. Germline CDR1 and CDR2: SEHNR and FQNEAQ (reference sequence). V gave up 3 bases and J gave up 5 bases, with 11 bases separating them. Here the CDR3 reads CASSFVQPRNTIYF. The CDR3 DNA sequence: TGTGCCAGCAGCTTCGTACAACCTCGAAACACCATATATTTT.

Worth noting for this clone: An end of the junction differs from the germline gene, which may be a read error. The V and J genes are TRBV11-1 and TRBJ1-1, with D hard to call. The CDR3 length is 14 residues. Germline V gene lookup returns CDR1 SGHAT and CDR2 FQDESV (reference sequence). The CDR3 region is CASSLGWEGTEAFF. CDR3 DNA: TGTGCCAGCAGTTTAGGTTGGGAGGGCACTGAAGCTTTCTTT.

The genes are TRBV18 and TRBJ2-7; 11 bases map to TRBD1. The length of the CDR3 is 13 residues. V was pared by 4 bases and J by 5 bases, with 1 base of the junction left unmatched. From germline, CDR1 is KGHSH and CDR2 LQKENI. The CDR3 region is CASSRTGGHEQYF. CDR3 bases: TGTGCCAGCTCACGGACAGGGGGCCACGAGCAGTACTTC.

This sequence joins TRBV19 and TRBJ2-1; 8 nucleotides line up with TRBD1. The CDR3 is made up of 15 amino acids. With V trimmed by 7 bases and J by 3 bases, 8 bases remained unmatched. Germline CDR1 LNHDA, CDR2 SQIVND (reference sequence). This chain's CDR3 is CASTMGTGGYNEQFF. CDR3 sequence (DNA): TGTGCCAGTACCATGGGGACAGGAGGCTACAATGAGCAGTTCTTC. The full variable domain, its missing parts supplied by reference TRBV19 and TRBJ2-1, is DGGITQSPKYLFRKEGQNVTLSCEQNLNHDAMYWYRQDPGQGLRLIYYSQIVNDFQKGDIAEGYSVSREKKESFPLTVTSAQKNPTAFYLCASTMGTGGYNEQFFGPGTRLTVL.

By share of the sample, this clone is medium-sized. Additional DNA sequences in this sample encode the identical CDR3. The genes are TRBV4-2 and TRBJ2-1; TRBD2 is a possible D gene (6 bases). CDR1 is LGHNA, CDR2 YNFKEQ, per germline. V gave up 1 base and J gave up 4 bases, with 17 bases separating them. This CDR3 contains 17 residues. Written as DNA, the CDR3 is TGTGCCAGCAGCCAAGGAGGGACGCGGGATCGGTACAATGAGCAGTTCTTC. It is translated as CASSQGGTRDRYNEQFF.

The J gene is TRBJ2-1, the V gene TRBV27, with 13 bases fitting TRBD2. CDR3 length: 18 residues. Germline loops: CDR1 MNHEY, CDR2 SMNVEV (reference sequence). Trimming removed 4 bases from V and 6 bases from J; junction bases left unmatched: 12. CDR3 sequence reads: CASSSPTSGRLSGNEQFF. CDR3 coding DNA: TGTGCCAGCAGTTCCCCGACTAGCGGGAGGCTATCGGGCAATGAGCAGTTCTTC.

Comment on this clone: A junction end diverges from the germline sequence, so it may reflect a read error. The chain is built from TRBV6-6 and TRBJ2-1; the D is unclear. The CDR3 length is 13 residues. Germline V gene lookup returns CDR1 MNHNY and CDR2 SVGAGI (reference sequence). The CDR3 DNA follows: TGTGCCAGCAGCTACTCGAGGTACAATGAGCAGTTCTTC. It codes for CASSYSRYNEQFF.

The chain has TRBV28 and TRBJ1-3, with D perhaps matching TRBD1 (6 bases). The CDR3 covers 15 residues. The V gene lost 6 bases and the J gene lost 4 bases, with 16 bases spanning the gap. Per the germline V gene, CDR1 is MDHEN and CDR2 is SYDVKM. The CDR3 protein is CASSQRGADGNTIYF. CDR3 sequence (DNA): TGTGCCAGCAGCCAGCGGGGGGCAGACGGAAACACCATATATTTT.

The J gene is TRBJ2-1, the V gene TRBV10-3, with 9 positions matching TRBD1. V dropped 3 bases and J dropped 3; count of bases not matched to a gene: 12. Germline CDR1 ENHRY, CDR2 SYGVKD. The CDR3 covers 18 residues. The CDR3 sequence is CAISELQGAASGYNEQFF. The CDR3 DNA follows: TGTGCCATCAGTGAACTACAGGGGGCGGCTAGCGGCTACAATGAGCAGTTCTTC.

In nucleotides, the CDR3 is TGTGCCAGCGCCATTAGGGCGGGATATTACGAGCAGTACTTC. This encodes CASAIRAGYYEQYF. V is TRBV27 and J is TRBJ2-7; tentatively, D is TRBD2 (6 bases). The V gene's germline CDR1 is MNHEY and CDR2 SMNVEV (reference sequence). V was cut by 8 bases and J by 4 bases, with 18 bases left in between. CDR3 length: 14 amino acids.

J is TRBJ1-3 and V is TRBV2; D gene ambiguous. The V gene lost 4 bases and the J gene lost 0 bases, with 10 bases spanning the gap. Germline V CDR1 and CDR2: SNHLY, FYNNEI. This CDR3 contains 15 residues. CDR3 amino acids: CASSGTDSSGNTIYF. The CDR3 nucleotides read TGTGCCAGCAGTGGCACAGATTCCTCTGGAAACACCATATATTTT.

The chain employs TRBV5-1 and TRBJ2-3, with D possibly TRBD2 on 6 matching bases. V was clipped by 4 bases and J by 3 bases, with 15 bases between them. The CDR3 extends over 15 amino acids. Germline V gene lookup returns CDR1 SGHRS and CDR2 YFSETQ. CDR3 amino acids: CASSPWGDRTDTQYF. The CDR3 DNA follows: TGCGCCAGCAGCCCTTGGGGGGATAGGACAGATACGCAGTATTTT.